The present T cell receptor beta chain was sequenced within a study of cytomegalovirus exposure and HLA in healthy donors. Findings and limits, study-wide: Among the CMV-associated chains, three were confirmed in vitro as specific for CMV antigens.

Clones were read by immunoSEQ multiplex PCR, and TCRdb kept only the in-frame ones, dropping some. The sample carries tens of thousands of clones, over 90% recorded once. The CDR3 sequence is 15 residues long. V dropped 1 base and J dropped 7 bases, with 14 bases sitting between them. The germline CDR1 and CDR2 sequences are SGHTA and FQGTGA. Comment on this clone: No antigen is known for it.

The source material was PBMCs. The receptor comes from a woman younger than 30 in good health and CMV-seropositive. The chain employs TRBV7-3 and TRBJ2-1; tentative D call: TRBD2 (7 bases). In DNA form, the CDR3 reads TGTGCCAGCAGCTTAATTGGGGGGGCCCGAAATGAGCAGTTCTTC. As protein: CASSLIGGARNEQFF.